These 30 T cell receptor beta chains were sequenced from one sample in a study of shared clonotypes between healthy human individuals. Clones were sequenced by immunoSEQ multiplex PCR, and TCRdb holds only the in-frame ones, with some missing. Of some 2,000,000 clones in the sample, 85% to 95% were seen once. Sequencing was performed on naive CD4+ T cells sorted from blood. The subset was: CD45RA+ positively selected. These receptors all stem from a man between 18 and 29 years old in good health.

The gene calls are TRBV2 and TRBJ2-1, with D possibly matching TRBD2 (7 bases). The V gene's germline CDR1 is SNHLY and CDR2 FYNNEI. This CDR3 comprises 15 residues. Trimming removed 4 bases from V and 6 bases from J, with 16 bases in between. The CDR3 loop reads CASSVYGGGRNEQFF. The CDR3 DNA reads TGTGCCAGCAGTGTCTATGGCGGGGGCCGCAATGAGCAGTTCTTC.

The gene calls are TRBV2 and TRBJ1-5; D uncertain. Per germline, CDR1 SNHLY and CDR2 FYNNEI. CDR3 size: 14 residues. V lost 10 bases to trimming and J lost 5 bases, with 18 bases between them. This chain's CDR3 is CATALGGQYQPQHF. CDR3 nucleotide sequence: TGTGCCACCGCCCTGGGAGGGCAATATCAGCCCCAGCATTTT.

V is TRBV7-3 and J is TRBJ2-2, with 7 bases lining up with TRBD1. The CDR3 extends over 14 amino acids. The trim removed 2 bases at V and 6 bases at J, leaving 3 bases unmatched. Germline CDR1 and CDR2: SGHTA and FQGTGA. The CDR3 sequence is CASSLRQGAGELFF. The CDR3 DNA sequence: TGTGCCAGCAGCTTACGACAGGGAGCCGGGGAGCTGTTTTTT.

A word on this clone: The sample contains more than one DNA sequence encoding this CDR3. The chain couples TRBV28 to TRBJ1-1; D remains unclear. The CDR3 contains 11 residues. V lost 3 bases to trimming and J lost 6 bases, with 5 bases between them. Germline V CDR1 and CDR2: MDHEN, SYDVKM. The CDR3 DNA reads TGTGCCAGCAGTTTCAACTCTGAAGCTTTCTTT. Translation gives CASSFNSEAFF. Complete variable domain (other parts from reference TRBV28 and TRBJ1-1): DVKVTQSSRYLVKRTGEKVFLECVQDMDHENMFWYRQDPGLGLRLIYFSYDVKMKEKGDIPEGYSVSREKKERFSLILESASTNQTSMYLCASSFNSEAFFGQGTRLTVV.

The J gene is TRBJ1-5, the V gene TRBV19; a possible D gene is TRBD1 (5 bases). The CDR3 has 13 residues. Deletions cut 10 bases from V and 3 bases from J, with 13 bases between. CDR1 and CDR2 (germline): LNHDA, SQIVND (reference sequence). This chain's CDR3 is CATEGQSNQPQHF. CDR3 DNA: TGTGCCACCGAGGGGCAGTCCAATCAGCCCCAGCATTTT.

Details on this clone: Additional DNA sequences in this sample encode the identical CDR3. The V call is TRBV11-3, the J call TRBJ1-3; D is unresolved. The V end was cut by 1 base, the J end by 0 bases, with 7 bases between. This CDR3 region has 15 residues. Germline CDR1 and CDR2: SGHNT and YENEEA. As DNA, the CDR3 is TGTGCCAGCAGCTTAGGTCAGAGCTCTGGAAACACCATATATTTT. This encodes CASSLGQSSGNTIYF.

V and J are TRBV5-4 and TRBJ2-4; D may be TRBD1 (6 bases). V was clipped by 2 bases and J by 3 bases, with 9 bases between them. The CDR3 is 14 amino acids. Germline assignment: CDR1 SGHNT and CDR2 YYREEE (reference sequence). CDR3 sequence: CASSLRTDKNIQYF. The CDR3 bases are TGTGCCAGCAGCTTAAGGACAGACAAAAACATTCAGTACTTC.

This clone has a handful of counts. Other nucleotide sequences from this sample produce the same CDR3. The CDR3 protein is CASSPGGSNQPQHF. CDR3 nucleotide sequence: TGTGCCAGCAGCCCGGGCGGTAGCAATCAGCCCCAGCATTTT. V gene TRBV6-1 combines with J gene TRBJ1-5, with D unresolved. Germline loops: CDR1 MNHNS, CDR2 SASEGT. The CDR3 is 14 residues long. V was trimmed by 6 bases and J by 0 bases, leaving 9 bases between them.

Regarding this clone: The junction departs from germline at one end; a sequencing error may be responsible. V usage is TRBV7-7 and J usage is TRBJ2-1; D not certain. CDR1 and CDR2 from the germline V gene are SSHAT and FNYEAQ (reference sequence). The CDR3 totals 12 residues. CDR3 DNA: TGTGCTAGCAGCTTACCTTACAATGAGCAGTTCTTC. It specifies CASSLPYNEQFF.

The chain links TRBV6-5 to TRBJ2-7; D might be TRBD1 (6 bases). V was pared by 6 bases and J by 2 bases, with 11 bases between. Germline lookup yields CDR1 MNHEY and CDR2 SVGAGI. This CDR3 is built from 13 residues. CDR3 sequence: CASRGGFPYEQYF. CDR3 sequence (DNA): TGTGCCAGCAGAGGGGGTTTCCCCTACGAGCAGTACTTC.

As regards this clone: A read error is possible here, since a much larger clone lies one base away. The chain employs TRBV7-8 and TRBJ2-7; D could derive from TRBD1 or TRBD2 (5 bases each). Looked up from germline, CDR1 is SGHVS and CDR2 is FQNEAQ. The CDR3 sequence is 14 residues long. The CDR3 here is CVSSPGTGPYEQYF. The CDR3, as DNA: TGTGTCAGCAGCCCCGGGACGGGGCCCTACGAGCAGTACTTC.

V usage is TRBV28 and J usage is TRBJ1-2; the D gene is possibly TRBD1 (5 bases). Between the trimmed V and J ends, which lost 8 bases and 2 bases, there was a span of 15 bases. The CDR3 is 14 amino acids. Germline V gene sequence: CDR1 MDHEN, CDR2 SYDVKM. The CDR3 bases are TGTGCCAGCTACCCGAGGGGCCCGAACTATGGCTACACCTTC. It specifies CASYPRGPNYGYTF.

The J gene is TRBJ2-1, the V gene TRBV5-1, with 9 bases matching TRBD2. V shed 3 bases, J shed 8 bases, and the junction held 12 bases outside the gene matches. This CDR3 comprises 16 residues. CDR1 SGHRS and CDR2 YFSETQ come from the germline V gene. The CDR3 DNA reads TGCGCCAGCAGCTCCCCACCGGGACTAGCACGCGATGAGCAGTTCTTC. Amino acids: CASSSPPGLARDEQFF.

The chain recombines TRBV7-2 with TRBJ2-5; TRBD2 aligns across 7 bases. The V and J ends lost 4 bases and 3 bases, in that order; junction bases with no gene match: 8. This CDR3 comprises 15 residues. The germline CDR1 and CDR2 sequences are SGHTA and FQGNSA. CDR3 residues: CASSSSGTTKETQYF. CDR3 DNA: TGTGCCAGCAGCTCGTCCGGGACTACCAAAGAGACCCAGTACTTC.

CDR3 protein: CASTASEGTDTQYF. In nucleotides, the CDR3 is TGTGCCAGCACCGCTAGCGAGGGCACAGATACGCAGTATTTT. The chain joins TRBV6-1 to TRBJ2-3; tentative D call: TRBD2 (6 bases). CDR3 size: 14 residues. V was clipped by 7 bases and J by 1 base, with 12 bases between them. Germline V gives CDR1 MNHNS, CDR2 SASEGT.

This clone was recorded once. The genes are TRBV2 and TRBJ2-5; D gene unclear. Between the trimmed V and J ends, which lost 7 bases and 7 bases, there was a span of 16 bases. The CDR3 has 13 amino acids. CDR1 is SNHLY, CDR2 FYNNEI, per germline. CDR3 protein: CASKAESPRTQYF. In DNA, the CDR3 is TGTGCCAGCAAGGCAGAGTCCCCCAGGACCCAGTACTTC.

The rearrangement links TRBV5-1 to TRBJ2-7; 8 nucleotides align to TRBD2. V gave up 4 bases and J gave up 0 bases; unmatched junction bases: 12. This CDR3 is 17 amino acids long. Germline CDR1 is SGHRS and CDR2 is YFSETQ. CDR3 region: CASSPPTSGAYSYEQYF. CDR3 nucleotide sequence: TGCGCCAGCAGCCCGCCCACTAGCGGAGCATACTCCTACGAGCAGTACTTC.

In nucleotides, the CDR3 is TGTGCCAGCAGTTTGCCCAGACAGCCCCAGCATTTT. It codes for CASSLPRQPQHF. The gene calls are TRBV28 and TRBJ1-5; D is unresolved. Trimming removed 3 bases at V and 7 bases at J, with 7 bases between. The CDR3 has 12 amino acids. Germline loops: CDR1 MDHEN, CDR2 SYDVKM.

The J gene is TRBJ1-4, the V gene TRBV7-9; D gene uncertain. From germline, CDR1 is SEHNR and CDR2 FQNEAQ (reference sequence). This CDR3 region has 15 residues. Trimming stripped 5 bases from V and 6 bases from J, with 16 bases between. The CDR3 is CASSPRGESDEKLFF. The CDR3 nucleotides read TGTGCCAGCAGCCCCCGTGGGGAATCGGATGAAAAACTGTTTTTT.

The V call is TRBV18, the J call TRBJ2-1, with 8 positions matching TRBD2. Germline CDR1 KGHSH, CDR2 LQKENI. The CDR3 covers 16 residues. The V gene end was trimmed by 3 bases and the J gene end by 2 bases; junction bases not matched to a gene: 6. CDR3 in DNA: TGTGCCAGCTCACCCCCGAGCGGGAGTACCTACAATGAGCAGTTCTTC. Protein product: CASSPPSGSTYNEQFF.

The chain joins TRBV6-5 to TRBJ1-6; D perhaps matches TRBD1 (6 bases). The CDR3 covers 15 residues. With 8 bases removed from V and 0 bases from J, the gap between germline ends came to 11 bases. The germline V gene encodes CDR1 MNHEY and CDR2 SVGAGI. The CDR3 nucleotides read TGTGCCAGCGGTGGACAGACCTCCTATAATTCACCCCTCCACTTT. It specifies CASGGQTSYNSPLHF.

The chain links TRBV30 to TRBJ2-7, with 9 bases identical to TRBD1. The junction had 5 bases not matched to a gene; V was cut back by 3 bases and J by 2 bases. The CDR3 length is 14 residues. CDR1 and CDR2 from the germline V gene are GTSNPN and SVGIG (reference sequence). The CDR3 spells CAWRSGQGPYEQYF. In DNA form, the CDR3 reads TGTGCCTGGAGGTCAGGACAGGGGCCCTACGAGCAGTACTTC.

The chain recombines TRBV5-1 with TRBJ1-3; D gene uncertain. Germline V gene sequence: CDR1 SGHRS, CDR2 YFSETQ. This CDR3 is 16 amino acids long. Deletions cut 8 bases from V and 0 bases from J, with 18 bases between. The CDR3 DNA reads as TGCGCCAGTACCGCTGGGAGTTCCCTCTCTGGAAACACCATATATTTT. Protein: CASTAGSSLSGNTIYF.

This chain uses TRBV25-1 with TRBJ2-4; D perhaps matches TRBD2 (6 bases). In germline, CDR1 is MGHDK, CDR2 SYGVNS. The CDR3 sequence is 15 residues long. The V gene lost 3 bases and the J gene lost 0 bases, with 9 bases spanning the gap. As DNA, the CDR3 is TGTGCCAGCAGTGACGACGGGGGAGCCAAAAACATTCAGTACTTC. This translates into CASSDDGGAKNIQYF.

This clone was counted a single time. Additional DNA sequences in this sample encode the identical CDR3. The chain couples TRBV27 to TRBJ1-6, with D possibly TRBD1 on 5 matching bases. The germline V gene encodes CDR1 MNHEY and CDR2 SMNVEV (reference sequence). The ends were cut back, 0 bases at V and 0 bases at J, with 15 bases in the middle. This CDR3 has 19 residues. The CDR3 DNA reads TGTGCCAGCAGTTTATCCTCCGGGACGTGGAGCTCCTATAATTCACCCCTCCACTTT. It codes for CASSLSSGTWSSYNSPLHF.

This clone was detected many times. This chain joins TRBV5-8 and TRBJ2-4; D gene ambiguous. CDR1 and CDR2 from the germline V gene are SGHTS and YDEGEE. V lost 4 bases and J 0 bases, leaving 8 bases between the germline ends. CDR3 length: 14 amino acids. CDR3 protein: CASSPSLAKNIQYF. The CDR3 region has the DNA TGTGCCAGCAGCCCGTCCCTAGCCAAAAACATTCAGTACTTC.

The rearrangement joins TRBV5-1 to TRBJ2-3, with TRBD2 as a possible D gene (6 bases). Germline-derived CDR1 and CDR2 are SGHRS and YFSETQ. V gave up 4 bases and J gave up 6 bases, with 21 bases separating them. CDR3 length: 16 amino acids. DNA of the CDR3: TGCGCCAGCAGCCCGAGTGGGGCGGGATTTAGGGATACGCAGTATTTT. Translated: CASSPSGAGFRDTQYF.

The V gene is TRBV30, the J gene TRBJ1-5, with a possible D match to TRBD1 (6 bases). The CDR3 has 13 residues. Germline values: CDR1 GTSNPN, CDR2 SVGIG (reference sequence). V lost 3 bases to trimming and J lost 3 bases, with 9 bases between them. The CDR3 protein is CAWRSGVNQPQHF. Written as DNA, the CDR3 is TGTGCCTGGAGATCAGGGGTCAATCAGCCCCAGCATTTT. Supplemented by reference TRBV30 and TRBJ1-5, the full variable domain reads SQTIHQWPATLVQPVGSPLSLECTVEGTSNPNLYWYRQAAGRGLQLLFYSVGIGQISSEVPQNLSASRPQDRQFILSSKKLLLSDSGFYLCAWRSGVNQPQHFGDGTRLSIL.

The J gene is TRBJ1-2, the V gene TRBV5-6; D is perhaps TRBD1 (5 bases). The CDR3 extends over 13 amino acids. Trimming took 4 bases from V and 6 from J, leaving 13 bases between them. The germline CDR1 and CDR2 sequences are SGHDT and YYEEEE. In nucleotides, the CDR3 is TGTGCCAGCAGCCCAAGACAGCAAAATGGCTACACCTTC. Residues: CASSPRQQNGYTF.

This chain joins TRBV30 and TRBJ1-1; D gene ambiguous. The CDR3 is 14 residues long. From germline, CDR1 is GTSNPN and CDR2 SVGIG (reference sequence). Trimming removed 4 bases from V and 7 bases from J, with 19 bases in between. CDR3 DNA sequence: TGTGCCTGGATCACTCTCCGACCGGGGTTTGAAGCTTTCTTT. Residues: CAWITLRPGFEAFF.